These 8 T cell receptor beta chains share one sample of origin, sequenced in a study of T cells in women clearing cervical HPV infection. Clones were sequenced by immunoSEQ multiplex PCR, and TCRdb holds only the in-frame ones, with some missing. There are some 39,000 clones in the sample, with roughly 1.5% held by the top ten. The specimen sequenced was blood buffy coat. The receptors derive from a woman aged 18-70 years with a cervical HPV16 infection that either progressed to CIN3+ or cleared (not recorded which).

Note on this clone: The observed sequence ends 3 residues before the CDR3 terminus, with the missing tail filled in from the germline J gene. V and J are TRBV7-2 and TRBJ1-2; 7 bases are a match to TRBD1. The CDR3 extends over 15 amino acids. Germline V gene lookup returns CDR1 SGHTA and CDR2 FQGNSA. V was pared by 5 bases and J by 0 bases, with 6 bases of the junction left unmatched. This chain's CDR3 is CASSPRQGSNYGYTF. The sequenced CDR3 bases are TGTGCCAGCAGCCCAAGACAGGGATCTAACTATGGC.

A remark on this clone: At one of its ends the junction is not consistent with the germline gene, which may arise from a read error. Partial CDR3 DNA: TGTGCTAGCAGCGCGGACGGGACTAGCCGTCGGGAGACG. This codes for CASSADGTSRRET. The complete CDR3 protein is CASSADGTSRRETQYF. V gene TRBV7-7 combines with J gene TRBJ2-3; TRBD2 matches at 9 bases. The read falls 3 residues short of the CDR3 end, and the missing part is taken from the germline J gene. The CDR3 is made up of 16 amino acids. The germline V gene has CDR1 SSHAT and CDR2 FNYEAQ (reference sequence).

Concerning this clone: The read finishes 3 residues shy of the CDR3 end, and the germline J gene is used to complete it. The chain combines TRBV7-9 with TRBJ1-1; possibly TRBD1 for D (5 bases). Per germline, CDR1 SEHNR and CDR2 FQNEAQ (reference sequence). The length of the CDR3 is 13 residues. The part of the CDR3 DNA that was read is TGTGCCAGCAGCTCTACCCAGGGTCTGCCA. It is translated as CASSSTQGLP. The full CDR3 is CASSSTQGLPAFF. Full variable domain (outside the CDR3, taken from reference TRBV7-9 and TRBJ1-1): DTGVSQNPRHKITKRGQNVTFRCDPISEHNRLYWYRQTLGQGPEFLTYFQNEAQLEKSRLLSDRFSAERPKGSFSTLEIQRTEQGDSAMYLCASSSTQGLPAFFGQGTRLTVV.

Notes on this clone: Additional DNA sequences in this sample encode the identical CDR3. CDR3 residues: CASSWDRETYEQYF. The part of the CDR3 DNA that was read is TGCGCCAGCAGCTGGGACAGGGAGACCTACGAG. The J gene is TRBJ2-7, the V gene TRBV5-1; TRBD1 agrees at 9 bases. From the germline J gene comes the end of the CDR3, since the read stops 3 residues before it. V lost 3 bases to trimming and J lost 2 bases; unmatched junction nucleotides: 3. This CDR3 is built from 14 residues. Looked up from germline, CDR1 is SGHRS and CDR2 is YFSETQ.

To note about this clone: The CDR3 end is not reached by the read, which stops 3 residues before it; the germline J gene fills it in. The V call is TRBV29-1, the J call TRBJ2-1; the match to TRBD2 covers 7 bases. Germline V gene lookup returns CDR1 SQVTM and CDR2 ANQGSEA. The CDR3 extends over 12 amino acids. V lost 6 bases, J lost 5 bases, and 4 bases stayed unmatched. The CDR3 spells CSVRGNNNEQFF. Partial CDR3 DNA: TGCAGCGTGCGGGGGAATAACAATGAG.

Points on this clone: The CDR3 extends 3 residues past the end of the read, so its final part is completed from the germline J gene. The V and J genes are TRBV20-1 and TRBJ2-3, with a possible D match to TRBD1 (7 bases). Trimming shortened V by 5 bases and J by 6 bases, and 24 bases separated the two germline ends. The CDR3 is 16 residues long. Germline CDR1 DFQATT, CDR2 SNEGSKA (reference sequence). The part of the CDR3 DNA that was read is TGCAGTGCTTTATTTGGAGGGGGCTACGGCCTGGATACG. Residues: CSALFGGGYGLDT. The complete CDR3 sequence is CSALFGGGYGLDTQYF.

Notes on this clone: From the germline J gene comes the end of the CDR3, since the read stops 3 residues before it. The J gene is TRBJ1-2, the V gene TRBV29-1, with D possibly TRBD1 on 5 matching bases. There are 13 residues in the CDR3. In germline, CDR1 is SQVTM, CDR2 ANQGSEA. The CDR3 is CSVGSDTGGVYTF. The part of the CDR3 DNA that was read is TGCAGCGTTGGCAGCGACACGGGAGGGGTA.

Points on this clone: Read sequence stops 3 residues before the CDR3 end, and the germline J gene provides the missing end. At the DNA level, this CDR3 is encoded by other sequences in the same sample as well. The chain joins TRBV5-1 to TRBJ1-2; 7 nucleotides align to TRBD1. CDR3 size: 15 residues. Germline CDR1 reads SGHRS; CDR2 reads YFSETQ. Partial CDR3 DNA: TGCGCCAGCAGCATAGGGACAGCGGATATTGGGGGC. This gives the protein CASSIGTADIGG. The entire CDR3 protein reads CASSIGTADIGGYTF.